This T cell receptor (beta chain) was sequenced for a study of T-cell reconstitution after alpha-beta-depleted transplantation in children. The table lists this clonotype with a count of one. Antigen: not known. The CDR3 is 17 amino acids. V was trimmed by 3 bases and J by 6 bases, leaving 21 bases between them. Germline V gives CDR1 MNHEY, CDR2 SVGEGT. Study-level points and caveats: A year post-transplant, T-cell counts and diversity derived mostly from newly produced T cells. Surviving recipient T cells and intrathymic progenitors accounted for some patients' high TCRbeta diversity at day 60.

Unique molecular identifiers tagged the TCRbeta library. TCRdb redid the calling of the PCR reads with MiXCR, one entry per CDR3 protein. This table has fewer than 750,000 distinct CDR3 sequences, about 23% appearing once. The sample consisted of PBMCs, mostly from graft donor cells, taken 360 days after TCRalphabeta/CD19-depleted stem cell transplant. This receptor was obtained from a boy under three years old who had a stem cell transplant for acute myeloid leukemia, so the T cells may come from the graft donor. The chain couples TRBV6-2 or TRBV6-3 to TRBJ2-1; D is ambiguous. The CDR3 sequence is CASSYGVWRTSSNEQFF. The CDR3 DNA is TGTGCCAGCAGTTATGGGGTTTGGCGGACGTCCAGCAATGAGCAGTTCTTC.